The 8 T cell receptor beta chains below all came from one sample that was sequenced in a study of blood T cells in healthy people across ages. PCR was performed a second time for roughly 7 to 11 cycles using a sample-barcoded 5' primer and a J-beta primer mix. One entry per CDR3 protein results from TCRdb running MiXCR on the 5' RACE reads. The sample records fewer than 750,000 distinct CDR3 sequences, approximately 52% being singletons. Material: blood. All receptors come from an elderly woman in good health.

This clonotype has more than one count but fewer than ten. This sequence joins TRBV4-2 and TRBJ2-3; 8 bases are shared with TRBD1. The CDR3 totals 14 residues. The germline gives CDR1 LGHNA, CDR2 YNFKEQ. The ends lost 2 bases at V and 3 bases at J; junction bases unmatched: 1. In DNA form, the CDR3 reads TGTGCCAGCAGCCAAAGGACAGGGACAGATACGCAGTATTTT. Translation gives CASSQRTGTDTQYF.

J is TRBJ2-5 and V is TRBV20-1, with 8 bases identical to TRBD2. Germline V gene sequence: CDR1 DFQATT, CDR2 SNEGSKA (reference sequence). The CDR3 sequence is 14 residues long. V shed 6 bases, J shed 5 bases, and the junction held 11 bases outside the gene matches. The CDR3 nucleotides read TGCAGTGCCACCCGCCAAGCGGGAGTCGAGACCCAGTACTTC. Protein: CSATRQAGVETQYF.

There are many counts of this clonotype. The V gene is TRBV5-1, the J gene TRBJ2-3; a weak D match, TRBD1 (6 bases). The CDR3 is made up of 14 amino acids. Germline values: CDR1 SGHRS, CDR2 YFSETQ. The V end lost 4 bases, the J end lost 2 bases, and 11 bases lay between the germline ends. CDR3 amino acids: CASSPGHLTDTQYF. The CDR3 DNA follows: TGCGCCAGCAGCCCGGGACACCTCACAGATACGCAGTATTTT.

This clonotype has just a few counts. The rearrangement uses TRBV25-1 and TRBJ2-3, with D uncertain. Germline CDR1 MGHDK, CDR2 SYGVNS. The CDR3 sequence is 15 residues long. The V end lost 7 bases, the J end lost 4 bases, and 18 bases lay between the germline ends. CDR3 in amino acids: CASTSTRPAPDTQYF. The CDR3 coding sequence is TGTGCCAGCACTTCGACTCGTCCCGCCCCAGATACGCAGTATTTT.

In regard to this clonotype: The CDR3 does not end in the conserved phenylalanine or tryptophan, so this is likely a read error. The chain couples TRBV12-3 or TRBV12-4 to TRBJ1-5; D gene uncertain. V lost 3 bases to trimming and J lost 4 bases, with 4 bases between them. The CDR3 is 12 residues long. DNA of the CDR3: TGTGCCAGCAGTTTTGGAAATCAGCCCCAGCATTCT. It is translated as CASSFGNQPQHS.

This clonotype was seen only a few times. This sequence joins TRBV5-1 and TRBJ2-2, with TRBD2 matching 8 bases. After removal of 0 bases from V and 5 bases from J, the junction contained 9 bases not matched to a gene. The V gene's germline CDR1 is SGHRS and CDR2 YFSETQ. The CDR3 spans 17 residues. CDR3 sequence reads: CASSLALQREITGELFF. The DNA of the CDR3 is TGCGCCAGCAGCTTGGCCCTCCAGCGGGAGATAACCGGGGAGCTGTTTTTT.

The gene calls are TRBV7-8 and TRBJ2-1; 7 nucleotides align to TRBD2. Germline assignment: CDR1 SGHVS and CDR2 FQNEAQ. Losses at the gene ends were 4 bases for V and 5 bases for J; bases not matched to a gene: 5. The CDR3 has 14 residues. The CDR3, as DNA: TGTGCCAGCAGCTCCAGGGAGGGGAACAATGAGCAGTTCTTC. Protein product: CASSSREGNNEQFF.

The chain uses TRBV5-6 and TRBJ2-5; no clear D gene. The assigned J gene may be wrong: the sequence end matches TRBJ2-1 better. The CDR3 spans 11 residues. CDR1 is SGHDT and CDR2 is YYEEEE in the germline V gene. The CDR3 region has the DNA TGTGCCAGCAGCGTCGGAGAGACCCAGTTCTTC. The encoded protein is CASSVGETQFF.